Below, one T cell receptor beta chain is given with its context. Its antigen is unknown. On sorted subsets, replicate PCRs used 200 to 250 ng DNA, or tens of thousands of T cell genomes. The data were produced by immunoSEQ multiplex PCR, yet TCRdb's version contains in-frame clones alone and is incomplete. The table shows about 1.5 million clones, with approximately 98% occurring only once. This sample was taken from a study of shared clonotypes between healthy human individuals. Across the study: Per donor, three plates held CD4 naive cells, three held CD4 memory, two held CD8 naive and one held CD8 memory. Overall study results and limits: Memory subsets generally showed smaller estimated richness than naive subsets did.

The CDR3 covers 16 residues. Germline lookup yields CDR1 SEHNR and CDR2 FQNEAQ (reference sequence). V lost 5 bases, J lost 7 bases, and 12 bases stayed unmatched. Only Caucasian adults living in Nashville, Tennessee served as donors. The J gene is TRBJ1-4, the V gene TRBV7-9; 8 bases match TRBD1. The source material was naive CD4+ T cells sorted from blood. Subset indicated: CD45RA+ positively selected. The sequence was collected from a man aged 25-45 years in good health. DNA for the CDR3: TGTGCCAGCAGCGCCCTGGACAGGGTTTGGAGTGAAAAACTGTTTTTT. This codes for CASSALDRVWSEKLFF.